These 9 T cell receptor beta chains were all obtained from the same sample, sequenced in a study of T cells in Graves' hyperthyroidism and ophthalmopathy. The source material, RNA transcripts, was used to amplify TCR beta CDR3 regions. A set of HTBI primers served as the primers for a first-round RT-PCR of the TCR CDR3. TCRdb reprocessed the multiplex PCR reads with MiXCR, giving one entry per CDR3 protein. The sample has approximately 600,000 distinct CDR3 sequences, around 20% seen once; the top ten hold roughly a third. The sample taken for sequencing was blood. All receptors derive from a young man with Graves' ophthalmopathy.

This clonotype was found many times. The chain combines TRBV3-1 with TRBJ1-1; D ambiguous. Trimming cost V 8 bases and J 6 bases, with 13 bases left between them. The germline V gene encodes CDR1 LGHDT and CDR2 YNNKEL (reference sequence). CDR3 length: 12 amino acids. The DNA of the CDR3 is TGTGCCAGCCCCATGAAGGTTCCTGAAGCTTTCTTT. Its translation: CASPMKVPEAFF.

The gene calls are TRBV28 and TRBJ2-7, with 8 nucleotides matching TRBD2. This CDR3 has 14 residues. CDR1 is MDHEN, CDR2 SYDVKM, per germline. With V trimmed by 5 bases and J by 6 bases, 9 bases remained unmatched. The CDR3 DNA reads as TGTGCCAGCAGTATTGGACTAGCCCTAATCGAGCAGTACTTC. Amino acids: CASSIGLALIEQYF.

There are a few counts of this clonotype. The V call is TRBV30, the J call TRBJ2-2; D gene uncertain. Germline V CDR1 and CDR2: GTSNPN, SVGIG (reference sequence). Trimming pared 5 bases from V and 0 bases from J, leaving 10 bases between. This CDR3 region has 14 residues. CDR3 protein: CAWHQDANTGELFF. The CDR3, as DNA: TGTGCCTGGCATCAGGACGCGAACACCGGGGAGCTGTTTTTT.

This clonotype showed up many times. The chain employs TRBV28 and TRBJ1-2; 7 bases are shared with TRBD1. The CDR3 spans 13 residues. CDR1 and CDR2 from the germline V gene are MDHEN and SYDVKM. V was clipped by 4 bases and J by 5 bases; unmatched bases: 4. This chain's CDR3 is CASSYRGLYGYTF. For the CDR3, the DNA is TGTGCCAGCAGTTACAGGGGTCTTTATGGCTACACCTTC.

This clonotype was picked up a small number of times. V and J are TRBV7-6 and TRBJ2-5, with a weak D call TRBD1 (5 bases). The CDR3 covers 13 residues. Per germline, CDR1 SGHVS and CDR2 FNYEAQ. V lost 1 base and J 5 bases, leaving 8 bases between the germline ends. The CDR3 DNA follows: TGTGCCAGCAGCTTAGGGGGCTGGGAGACCCAGTACTTC. This sequence encodes CASSLGGWETQYF.

The chain couples TRBV7-9 to TRBJ2-1; a weak D match, TRBD2 (7 bases). The germline V gene encodes CDR1 SEHNR and CDR2 FQNEAQ (reference sequence). CDR3 length equals 11 residues. V was pared by 6 bases and J by 15 bases, with 15 bases between. In DNA form, the CDR3 reads TGTGCCAGCAGTCCCGTAGGGGGGGGGTTCTTC. This translates into CASSPVGGGFF.

This clonotype showed up many times. CDR3 loop: CASSLGTVNSPLHF. The DNA for the CDR3 is TGTGCCAGCAGTTTAGGGACAGTAAATTCACCCCTCCACTTT. J is TRBJ1-6 and V is TRBV12-3 or TRBV12-4; weak D call: TRBD1 (6 bases). The V gene lost 1 base and the J gene lost 7 bases, with 8 bases spanning the gap. CDR3 length: 14 residues.

This clonotype was seen repeatedly, ten times or more. The V call is TRBV18, the J call TRBJ2-7; D is possibly TRBD2 (5 bases). Between the trimmed V and J ends, which lost 2 bases and 6 bases, there was a span of 14 bases. Per the germline V gene, CDR1 is KGHSH and CDR2 is LQKENI. The CDR3 runs 14 residues. The CDR3 DNA reads TGTGCCAGCTCACCATCGGCGACTGGGAGCGAGCAGTACTTC. It encodes CASSPSATGSEQYF.

The chain recombines TRBV27 with TRBJ2-7; D is uncertain. The germline V gene encodes CDR1 MNHEY and CDR2 SMNVEV (reference sequence). CDR3 length equals 13 residues. Trimming cost V 10 bases and J 0 bases, with 13 bases left between them. This chain's CDR3 is CATKGISSYEQYF. In nucleotides, the CDR3 is TGTGCCACCAAGGGAATAAGCTCCTACGAGCAGTACTTC.